The text below deals with one T cell receptor beta chain. An end of the junction does not agree with germline; a read error may underlie this. This sample was taken from a study of cytomegalovirus exposure and HLA in healthy donors. PCR amplification relied on 60 Vbeta primers (plus 13 Jbeta primers). Repertoires were generated with immunoSEQ multiplex PCR, while TCRdb's copy carries only in-frame clones and drops some. Altogether under 200,000 clones are present, approximately 77% being singletons, with the ten largest covering roughly 1.5%. Germline assignment: CDR1 SEHNR and CDR2 FQNEAQ (reference sequence). The CDR3 spans 17 residues.

The rearrangement links TRBV7-9 to TRBJ1-1; 7 nucleotides agree with TRBD1. Sequenced: PBMCs. This TCR derives from a male donor in good health and CMV-seronegative. The CDR3 loop reads CSSSVPAQGEIRTEAFF. DNA for the CDR3: TGTTCCAGCAGCGTACCCGCCCAGGGGGAAATCAGAACTGAAGCTTTCTTT.